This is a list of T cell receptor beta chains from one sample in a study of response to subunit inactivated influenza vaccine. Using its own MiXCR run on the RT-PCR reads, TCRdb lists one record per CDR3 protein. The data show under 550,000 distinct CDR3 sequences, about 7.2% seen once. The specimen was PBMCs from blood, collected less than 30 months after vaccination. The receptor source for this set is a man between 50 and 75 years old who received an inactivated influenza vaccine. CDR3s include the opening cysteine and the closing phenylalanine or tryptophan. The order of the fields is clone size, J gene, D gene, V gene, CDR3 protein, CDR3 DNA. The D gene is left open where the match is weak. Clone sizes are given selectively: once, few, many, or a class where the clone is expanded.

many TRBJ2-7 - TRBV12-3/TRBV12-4 CASSHELGEQYF TGTGCCAGCAGTCACGAGCTGGGCGAGCAGTACTTC
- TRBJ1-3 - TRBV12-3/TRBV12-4 CASSLGINRNTIYF TGTGCCAGCAGTTTAGGGATTAACAGAAACACCATATATTTT
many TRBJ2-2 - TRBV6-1 CASTAERVPGELFF TGTGCCAGCACTGCTGAGCGGGTCCCCGGGGAGCTGTTTTTT
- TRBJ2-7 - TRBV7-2 CASTLIGGYEQYF TGTGCCAGCACCTTAATTGGGGGGTACGAGCAGTACTTC
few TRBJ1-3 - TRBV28 CASTRVGNTIYF TGTGCCAGCACAAGGGTTGGAAACACCATATATTTT
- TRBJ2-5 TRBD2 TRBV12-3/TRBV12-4 CASSLTSGNQETQYF TGTGCCAGCAGTTTGACTAGCGGGAACCAAGAGACCCAGTACTTC
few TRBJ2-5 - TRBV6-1 CASKGRWPQETQYF TGTGCCAGCAAGGGGAGATGGCCCCAAGAGACCCAGTACTTC
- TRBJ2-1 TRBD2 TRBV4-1 CASSPGLAVDEQFF TGCGCCAGCTCTCCGGGACTAGCGGTCGATGAGCAGTTCTTC
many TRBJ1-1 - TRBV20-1 CSASGGSGNTEAFF TGCAGTGCCTCAGGAGGGTCCGGGAACACTGAAGCTTTCTTT
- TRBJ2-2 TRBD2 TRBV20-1 CSARAAGGPGGELFF TGCAGTGCTAGAGCTGCGGGAGGGCCGGGCGGGGAGCTGTTTTTT
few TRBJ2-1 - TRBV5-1 CASSFVDEQFF TGCGCCAGCAGTTTTGTGGATGAGCAGTTCTTC
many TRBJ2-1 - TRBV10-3 CAIRQNVNNEQFF TGTGCCATCAGACAGAACGTTAACAATGAGCAGTTCTTC
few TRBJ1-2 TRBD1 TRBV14 CASSLKQGNYGYTF TGTGCCAGCAGCCTGAAACAGGGGAACTATGGCTACACCTTC
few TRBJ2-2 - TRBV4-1 CASSQLGIRELFF TGCGCCAGCAGCCAACTCGGGATCCGGGAGCTGTTTTTT
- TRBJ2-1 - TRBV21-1 CASSKLRTSDNEQFF TGTGCCAGCAGCAAACTTAGAACTAGTGACAATGAGCAGTTCTTC
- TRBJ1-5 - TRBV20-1 CSASRGGSNQPQHF TGCAGTGCTAGCAGGGGAGGGAGCAATCAGCCCCAGCATTTT
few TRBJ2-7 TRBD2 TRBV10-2 CASRGTSGVYEQYF TGCGCCAGCCGCGGGACTAGCGGGGTCTACGAGCAGTACTTC
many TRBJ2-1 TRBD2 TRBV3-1 CASSRSGGSYNEQFF TGTGCCAGCAGCCGTAGCGGGGGCTCCTACAATGAGCAGTTCTTC
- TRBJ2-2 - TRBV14 CASSPQATGGELFF TGTGCCAGCAGTCCTCAAGCGACCGGCGGGGAGCTGTTTTTT
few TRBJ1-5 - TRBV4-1 CASSQVAGATSNQPQHF TGCGCCAGCAGCCAAGTCGCAGGGGCAACTAGCAATCAGCCCCAGCATTTT
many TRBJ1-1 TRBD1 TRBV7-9 CASSPGQAEMAFF TGTGCCAGCAGCCCCGGACAGGCAGAAATGGCTTTCTTT
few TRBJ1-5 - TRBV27 CASSLSVYQPQHF TGTGCCAGCAGCTTATCGGTATATCAGCCCCAGCATTTT
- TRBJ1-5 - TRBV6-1 CASRTGLNQPQHF TGTGCCAGCCGAACGGGCCTAAATCAGCCCCAGCATTTT
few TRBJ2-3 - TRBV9 CASSVVGGSDTQYF TGTGCCAGCAGCGTAGTCGGGGGCTCAGATACGCAGTATTTT
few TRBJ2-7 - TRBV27 CASSLLGGTYEQYF TGTGCCAGCAGTTTACTCGGGGGTACCTACGAGCAGTACTTC
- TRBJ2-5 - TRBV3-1 CASSQDIGHKEETQYF TGTGCCAGCAGCCAAGATATCGGCCACAAGGAAGAGACCCAGTACTTC
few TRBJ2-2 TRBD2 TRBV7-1 CASSLPGLAGGSPTGELFF TGTGCCAGCAGCCTACCGGGACTAGCGGGAGGCTCCCCCACCGGGGAGCTGTTTTTT
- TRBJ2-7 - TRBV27 CASSLLGRAHYEQYF TGTGCCAGCAGTTTATTGGGGCGGGCCCACTACGAGCAGTACTTC
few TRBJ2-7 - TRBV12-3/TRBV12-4 CASSHPTGRPYEQYF TGTGCCAGCAGCCACCCCACGGGACGTCCCTACGAGCAGTACTTC
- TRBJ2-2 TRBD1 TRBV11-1 CASSLQSGDSPTNTGELFF TGTGCCAGCAGCTTACAATCCGGGGACAGCCCTACGAACACCGGGGAGCTGTTTTTT
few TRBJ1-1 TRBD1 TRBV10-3 CAISERQGAVLVSAEAFF TGTGCCATCAGTGAAAGACAGGGGGCAGTTCTAGTATCGGCTGAAGCTTTCTTT
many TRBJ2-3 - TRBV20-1 CSTRRAVDTQYF TGCAGTACCCGCAGGGCGGTGGATACGCAGTATTTT
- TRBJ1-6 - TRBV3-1 CASSQQGSLNSPLHF TGTGCCAGCAGCCAACAGGGGAGCCTCAATTCACCCCTCCACTTT
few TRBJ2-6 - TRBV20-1 CSAKIISGANVLTF TGCAGCGCTAAAATCATCTCTGGGGCCAACGTCCTGACTTTC
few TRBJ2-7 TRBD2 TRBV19 CASSTTTSGREQYF TGTGCCAGTAGTACGACGACTAGCGGGAGGGAGCAGTACTTC
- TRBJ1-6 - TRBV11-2 CASSLAPGEGSPLHF TGTGCCAGCAGCTTAGCTCCAGGGGAGGGTTCACCCCTCCACTTT
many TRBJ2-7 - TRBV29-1 CSVGQTYEQYF TGCAGCGTTGGACAAACCTACGAGCAGTACTTC
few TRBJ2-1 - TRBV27 CASSPDRPRRFF TGTGCCAGCAGTCCCGACAGGCCGCGAAGGTTCTTC
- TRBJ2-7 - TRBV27 CASSPNTGSSYEQYF TGTGCCAGCAGCCCAAATACAGGGAGCTCCTACGAGCAGTACTTC
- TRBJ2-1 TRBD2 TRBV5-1 CASSLAGLAGGFNEQFF TGCGCCAGCAGCTTGGCCGGATTAGCGGGAGGGTTCAATGAGCAGTTCTTC
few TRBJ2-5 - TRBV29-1 CSASPTAQLGSETQYF TGCAGCGCTTCTCCGACAGCCCAATTAGGATCCGAGACCCAGTACTTC
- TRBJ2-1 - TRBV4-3 CASSQEWDQLDEQFF TGCGCCAGCAGCCAAGAATGGGATCAGCTCGATGAGCAGTTCTTC
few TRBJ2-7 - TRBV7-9 CASSLAFSSTYEQYF TGTGCCAGCAGCTTAGCCTTTTCGTCTACCTACGAGCAGTACTTC
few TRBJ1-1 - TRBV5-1 CASSALQDTEAFF TGCGCCAGCAGCGCTCTGCAAGACACTGAAGCTTTCTTT
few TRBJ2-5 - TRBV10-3 CAIRELGETQYF TGTGCCATTCGAGAATTGGGGGAGACCCAGTACTTC
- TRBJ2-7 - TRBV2 CASSEPDRPYEQYF TGTGCCAGCAGTGAACCGGACAGACCCTACGAGCAGTACTTC
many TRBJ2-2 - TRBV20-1 CSVMTGNTGELFF TGCAGTGTTATGACAGGGAACACCGGGGAGCTGTTTTTT
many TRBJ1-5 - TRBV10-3 CAISESSHSNQPQHF TGTGCCATCAGTGAGTCGAGCCATAGCAATCAGCCCCAGCATTTT
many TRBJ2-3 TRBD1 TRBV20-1 CSASTGDTQYF TGCAGTGCTTCGACAGGGGATACGCAGTATTTT
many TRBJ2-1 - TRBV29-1 CSVVPARDNEQFF TGCAGCGTTGTTCCCGCCAGGGACAATGAGCAGTTCTTC
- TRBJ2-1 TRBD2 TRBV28 CASRPGLAGRGEQFF TGTGCCAGCAGGCCCGGGCTAGCGGGGAGGGGTGAGCAGTTCTTC
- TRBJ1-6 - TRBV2 CASSEMSFKNNSPLHF TGTGCCAGCAGTGAAATGTCGTTTAAGAATAATTCACCCCTCCACTTT
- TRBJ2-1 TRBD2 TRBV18 CASSRGGAFSYNEQFF TGTGCCAGCTCTCGGGGAGGGGCATTCTCCTACAATGAGCAGTTCTTC
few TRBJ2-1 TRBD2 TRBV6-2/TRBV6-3 CASNVGGVSGLRGQFF TGTGCCAGCAATGTTGGGGGGGTTTCCGGCCTAAGAGGGCAGTTCTTC